This TCR beta chain was sequenced during a study of Ad26.COV2.S vaccination and SARS-CoV-2 variants. The repertoire was sequenced with immunoSEQ multiplex PCR; TCRdb's copy has only in-frame clones and lacks some. The table includes 250,000 or so clones, around 88% detected once. As for treatment: around 19 received Ad26.COV2.S at low or high dose, single or two shots; a few received placebo; per-sample allocation not given. Collection of the samples took place on day 63 after the first injection of vaccine or placebo. Germline lookup yields CDR1 SEHNR and CDR2 FQNEAQ (reference sequence). The CDR3 is 13 residues long. V shed 5 bases and J shed 5 bases, with 9 bases lying between them.

Source: peripheral blood, taken in a trial of Ad26.COV2.S vaccine versus placebo. The chain has TRBV7-9 and TRBJ2-2; D might be TRBD1 or TRBD2, each matching 5 bases. This TCR derives from a person aged 18-65 years who received the Ad26.COV2.S COVID-19 vaccine or a placebo. CDR3 sequence: CASSGDGTGELFF. CDR3 in DNA: TGTGCCAGCAGCGGGGACGGTACCGGGGAGCTGTTTTTT.